The 5 T cell receptor beta chains presented below share a single source sample, sequenced in a study of identical twins. TCRdb called the 5' RACE reads again in MiXCR, with one record for every CDR3 protein. Of under 900,000 distinct CDR3 sequences in the sample, roughly 12% are singletons; the top ten hold around 1.5%. These data are also associated with another study on yellow fever vaccine responses in identical twins.

Material for sequencing was PBMCs. These receptors originate from a woman aged 18 to 35 in good health.

In its sample, this clonotype was seen a few times. The CDR3 nucleotides read TGTGCCATCAGTGACCCGGACAGCCAGTTCTACGAGCAGTACTTC. Its translation: CAISDPDSQFYEQYF. The chain carries TRBV10-3 and TRBJ2-7; possible D gene TRBD1, 6 bases. Germline V CDR1 and CDR2: ENHRY, SYGVKD. With 3 bases removed from V and 3 bases from J, the gap between germline ends came to 15 bases. The CDR3 loop spans 15 amino acids.

This clonotype has ten or more counts. The rearrangement uses TRBV12-3 or TRBV12-4 and TRBJ2-5; D call uncertain. The CDR3 is made up of 13 amino acids. Trimming took 3 bases from V and 5 from J, leaving 10 bases between them. The CDR3 is CASSFSVGETQYF. DNA for the CDR3: TGTGCCAGCAGTTTCTCTGTAGGGGAGACCCAGTACTTC.

This chain uses TRBV27 with TRBJ2-7, with TRBD2 matching over 10 bases. With 6 bases clipped from V and 3 bases from J, the junction kept 20 bases outside the gene matches. This CDR3 spans 19 amino acids. The V gene's germline CDR1 is MNHEY and CDR2 SMNVEV (reference sequence). The CDR3 loop reads CASSNDGLAVAGVFYEQYF. CDR3 DNA sequence: TGTGCCAGCAGCAACGACGGACTAGCGGTCGCCGGGGTCTTCTACGAGCAGTACTTC.

The chain recombines TRBV7-8 with TRBJ2-1, with D perhaps given as TRBD1 or TRBD2 (5 bases each). The CDR3 consists of 13 residues. Trimming took off 4 bases at V and 10 bases at J, with 14 bases between the two ends. The germline V gene has CDR1 SGHVS and CDR2 FQNEAQ. CDR3 loop: CASSSSWGLEQFF. In DNA form, the CDR3 reads TGTGCCAGCAGCTCTAGTTGGGGGTTGGAGCAGTTCTTC. Combining the CDR3 with reference TRBV7-8 and TRBJ2-1 gives the whole variable domain GAGVSQSPRYKVAKRGQDVALRCDPISGHVSLFWYQQALGQGPEFLTYFQNEAQLDKSGLPSDRFFAERPEGSVSTLKIQRTQQEDSAVYLCASSSSWGLEQFFGPGTRLTVL.

V is TRBV6-5 and J is TRBJ2-7; 7 positions agree with TRBD1. Germline CDR1 reads MNHEY; CDR2 reads SVGAGI. This CDR3 region has 15 residues. V trimming: 2 bases; J trimming: 2 bases; junction bases outside the gene matches: 6. CDR3 amino acids: CASSYATGTTYEQYF. CDR3 coding DNA: TGTGCCAGCAGTTACGCGACAGGGACCACCTACGAGCAGTACTTC.